These 14 T cell receptor beta chains were all obtained from the same sample, sequenced in a study of blood T cell repertoires in COVID-19. The repertoire was sequenced with immunoSEQ multiplex PCR; TCRdb's copy has only in-frame clones and lacks some. The sample holds 200,000 to 250,000 clones, 81% seen once. Sequencing was done on a sample of PBMCs or T cells enriched from blood (not recorded which). The source is a woman aged 50 to 60 with acute COVID-19.

The chain has TRBV14 and TRBJ2-1; TRBD2 is a possible D gene (5 bases). The length of the CDR3 is 15 residues. Germline CDR1 reads SGHDN; CDR2 reads FVKESK. With 4 bases removed from V and 0 bases from J, the gap between germline ends came to 10 bases. The CDR3: CASSRWTGSYNEQFF. The CDR3 DNA sequence: TGTGCCAGCAGCCGGTGGACTGGCTCCTACAATGAGCAGTTCTTC.

This clone was observed once. The V gene is TRBV28, the J gene TRBJ1-2, with 9 nucleotides matching TRBD1. The CDR3 is 13 amino acids. Germline V lookup: CDR1 MDHEN, CDR2 SYDVKM. V lost 7 bases, J lost 5 bases, and 5 bases stayed unmatched. In nucleotides, the CDR3 is TGTGCCAGCACCTCGACAGGGGGGTATGGCTACACCTTC. It encodes CASTSTGGYGYTF.

The chain employs TRBV6-5 and TRBJ1-1, with D hard to call. Germline loops: CDR1 MNHEY, CDR2 SVGAGI. Trimming removed 2 bases from V and 7 bases from J, with 14 bases in between. The length of the CDR3 is 14 residues. The DNA of the CDR3 is TGTGCCAGCAGTTACCCTCCTCTAACAGATGAAGCTTTCTTT. Its protein is CASSYPPLTDEAFF.

The chain carries TRBV18 and TRBJ1-1; 9 bases are a match to TRBD1. The length of the CDR3 is 16 residues. V lost 1 base and J lost 1; bases outside the gene matches: 4. Germline V gene data show CDR1 as KGHSH and CDR2 as LQKENI. The CDR3 DNA follows: TGTGCCAGCTCACCACGGACAGGGGATGGGAACACTGAAGCTTTCTTT. This sequence encodes CASSPRTGDGNTEAFF.

The V gene is TRBV6-2 or TRBV6-3, the J gene TRBJ2-1, with TRBD1 matching over 7 bases. The ends lost 5 bases at V and 9 bases at J; junction bases unmatched: 4. CDR1 and CDR2 from the germline V gene are MNHEY and SVGEGT. The CDR3 totals 12 residues. The CDR3 spells CASSNRGSEQFF. In DNA form, the CDR3 reads TGTGCCAGCAGTAACAGGGGAAGTGAGCAGTTCTTC.

This chain connects TRBV5-1 to TRBJ2-3, with TRBD2 identical over 8 bases. CDR3 length: 14 amino acids. V lost 7 bases and J lost 3; bases outside the gene matches: 7. The germline CDR1 and CDR2 sequences are SGHRS and YFSETQ. The CDR3 sequence is CASGMGGGTDTQYF. In DNA, the CDR3 is TGCGCCAGCGGGATGGGCGGGGGGACAGATACGCAGTATTTT. The full variable domain, completed using reference TRBV5-1 and TRBJ2-3, is KAGVTQTPRYLIKTRGQQVTLSCSPISGHRSVSWYQQTPGQGLQFLFEYFSETQRNKGNFPGRFSGRQFSNSRSEMNVSTLELGDSALYLCASGMGGGTDTQYFGPGTRLTVL.

This chain links TRBV9 with TRBJ2-2; TRBD2 matches at 9 bases. The CDR3 spans 17 residues. CDR1 is SGDLS and CDR2 is YYNGEE in the germline V gene. The junction had 12 bases not matched to a gene; V was cut back by 4 bases and J by 5 bases. CDR3 bases: TGTGCCAGCAGCCGTACCTCTAGCGGGGACTCGACCGGGGAGCTGTTTTTT. The encoded protein is CASSRTSSGDSTGELFF. The full variable domain, in which reference TRBV9 and TRBJ2-2 provide the parts outside the CDR3, is DSGVTQTPKHLITATGQRVTLRCSPRSGDLSVYWYQQSLDQGLQFLIQYYNGEERAKGNILERFSAQQFPDLHSELNLSSLELGDSALYFCASSRTSSGDSTGELFFGEGSRLTVL.

The gene calls are TRBV12-3 or TRBV12-4 and TRBJ2-2, with D possibly being TRBD1 (6 bases). V was cut by 4 bases and J by 9 bases, with 9 bases left in between. CDR3 size: 12 residues. Here the CDR3 reads CASSSQGWELFF. CDR3 nucleotide sequence: TGTGCCAGCAGTTCACAGGGCTGGGAGCTGTTTTTT.

This chain links TRBV12-5 with TRBJ2-1; 11 positions match TRBD2. The CDR3 extends over 18 amino acids. CDR1 and CDR2 (germline): LGHNT, FRNRAP. After removal of 0 bases from V and 2 bases from J, the junction contained 6 bases not matched to a gene. The CDR3: CASGLVLSTSGTYNEQFF. DNA of the CDR3: TGTGCTAGTGGTTTGGTACTATCGACTAGCGGGACCTACAATGAGCAGTTCTTC.

The V call is TRBV11-3, the J call TRBJ2-7; D might be TRBD1 (6 bases). Trimming pared 5 bases from V and 4 bases from J, leaving 9 bases between. CDR1 and CDR2 (germline): SGHNT, YENEEA. This CDR3 spans 12 amino acids. The CDR3 loop is CASSHQGYEQYF. The CDR3, as DNA: TGTGCCAGCAGCCACCAGGGGTACGAGCAGTACTTC.

The rearrangement joins TRBV4-3 to TRBJ1-4; TRBD1 aligns across 7 bases. The V gene end was trimmed by 6 bases and the J gene end by 8 bases; junction bases not matched to a gene: 9. The CDR3 is made up of 14 amino acids. From germline, CDR1 is LGHNA and CDR2 YSLEER. CDR3 residues: CASSMRQGEEKLFF. The CDR3 DNA follows: TGCGCCAGCAGTATGAGACAGGGTGAGGAAAAACTGTTTTTT.

This chain links TRBV28 with TRBJ2-7; D is ambiguous. CDR1 is MDHEN and CDR2 is SYDVKM in the germline V gene. CDR3 size: 13 residues. The germline V and J ends were trimmed by 6 bases and 2 bases, with 11 bases remaining between them. For the CDR3, the DNA is TGTGCCAGCAGCCGTAGCTCCCCCTACGAGCAGTACTTC. It encodes CASSRSSPYEQYF.

The rearrangement joins TRBV4-3 to TRBJ2-7; 7 bases map to TRBD1. Germline V CDR1 and CDR2: LGHNA, YSLEER. The V and J ends lost 1 base and 5 bases, in that order; junction bases with no gene match: 11. The CDR3 extends over 16 amino acids. The CDR3 coding sequence is TGCGCCAGCAGCCAAGGAGGCGCGCGACAGGGAGACGAGCAGTACTTC. Translating gives CASSQGGARQGDEQYF.

The chain recombines TRBV10-2 with TRBJ2-7; 7 bases match TRBD1. V shed 7 bases, J shed 0 bases, and the junction held 3 bases outside the gene matches. CDR3 size: 13 residues. From germline, CDR1 is WSHSY and CDR2 SAAADI. The CDR3 reads CASMDRSSYEQYF. CDR3 in DNA: TGCGCCAGCATGGACAGGAGCTCCTACGAGCAGTACTTC.